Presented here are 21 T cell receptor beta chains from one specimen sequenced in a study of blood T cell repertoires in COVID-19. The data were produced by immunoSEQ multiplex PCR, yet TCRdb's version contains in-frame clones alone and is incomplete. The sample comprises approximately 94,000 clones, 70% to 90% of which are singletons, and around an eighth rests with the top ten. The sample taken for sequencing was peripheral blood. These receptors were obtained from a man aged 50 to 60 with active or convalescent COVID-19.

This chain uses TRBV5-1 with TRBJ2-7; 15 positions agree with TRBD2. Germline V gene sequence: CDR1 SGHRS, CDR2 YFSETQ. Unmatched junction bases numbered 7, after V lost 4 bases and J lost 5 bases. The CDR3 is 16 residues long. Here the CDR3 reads CASSPQGLAGGDEQYF. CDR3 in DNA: TGCGCCAGCAGCCCCCAGGGACTAGCGGGAGGCGACGAGCAGTACTTC. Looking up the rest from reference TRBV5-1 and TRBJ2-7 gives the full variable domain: KAGVTQTPRYLIKTRGQQVTLSCSPISGHRSVSWYQQTPGQGLQFLFEYFSETQRNKGNFPGRFSGRQFSNSRSEMNVSTLELGDSALYLCASSPQGLAGGDEQYFGPGTRLTVT.

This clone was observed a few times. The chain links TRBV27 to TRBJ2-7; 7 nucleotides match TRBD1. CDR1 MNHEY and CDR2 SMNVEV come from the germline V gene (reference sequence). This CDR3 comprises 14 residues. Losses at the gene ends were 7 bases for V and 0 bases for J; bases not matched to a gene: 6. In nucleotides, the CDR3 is TGTGCCAGCACCCCGACAGGGTACTCCTACGAGCAGTACTTC. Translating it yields CASTPTGYSYEQYF.

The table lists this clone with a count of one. CDR3 coding DNA: TGTGCCAGCTCCCCTGTCAGGGGGCGCGGGGAGACCCAGTACTTC. Translation: CASSPVRGRGETQYF. V and J are TRBV18 and TRBJ2-5; TRBD1 matches 8 bases. Looked up from germline, CDR1 is KGHSH and CDR2 is LQKENI. This CDR3 region has 15 residues. The trim removed 6 bases at V and 5 bases at J, leaving 11 bases unmatched.

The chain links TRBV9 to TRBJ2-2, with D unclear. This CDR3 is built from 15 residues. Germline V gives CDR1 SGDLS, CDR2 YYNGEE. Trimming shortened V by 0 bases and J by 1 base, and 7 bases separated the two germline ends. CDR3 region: CASSVAGQNTGELFF. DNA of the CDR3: TGTGCCAGCAGCGTAGCTGGGCAGAACACCGGGGAGCTGTTTTTT.

CDR3 amino acids: CASSYSGGDNEQFF. The DNA of the CDR3 is TGTGCCAGCAGTTACAGCGGCGGTGACAATGAGCAGTTCTTC. The chain links TRBV6-5 to TRBJ2-1, with a possible D match to TRBD2 (5 bases). V lost 2 bases and J 5 bases, leaving 10 bases between the germline ends. CDR1 is MNHEY and CDR2 is SVGAGI in the germline V gene. The CDR3 is 14 residues long.

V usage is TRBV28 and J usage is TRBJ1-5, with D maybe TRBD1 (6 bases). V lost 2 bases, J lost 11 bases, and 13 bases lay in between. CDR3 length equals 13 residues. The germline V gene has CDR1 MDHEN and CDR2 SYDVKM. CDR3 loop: CASSLHGGAAQHF. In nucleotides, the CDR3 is TGTGCCAGCAGTTTACACGGGGGGGCGGCCCAGCATTTT.

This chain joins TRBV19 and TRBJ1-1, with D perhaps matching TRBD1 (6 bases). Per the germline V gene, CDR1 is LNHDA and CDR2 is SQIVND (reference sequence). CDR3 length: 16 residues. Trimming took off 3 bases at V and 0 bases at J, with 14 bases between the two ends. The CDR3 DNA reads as TGTGCCAGTAGTATGAAGGCAGGGGCCCTGAACACTGAAGCTTTCTTT. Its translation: CASSMKAGALNTEAFF. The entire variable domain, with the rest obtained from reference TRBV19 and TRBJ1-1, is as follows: DGGITQSPKYLFRKEGQNVTLSCEQNLNHDAMYWYRQDPGQGLRLIYYSQIVNDFQKGDIAEGYSVSREKKESFPLTVTSAQKNPTAFYLCASSMKAGALNTEAFFGQGTRLTVV.

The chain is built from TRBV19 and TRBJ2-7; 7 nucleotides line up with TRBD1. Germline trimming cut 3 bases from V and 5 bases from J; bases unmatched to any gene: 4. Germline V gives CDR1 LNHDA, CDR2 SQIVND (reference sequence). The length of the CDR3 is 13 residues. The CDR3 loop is CASSMGTGDEQYF. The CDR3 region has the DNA TGTGCCAGTAGTATGGGTACAGGGGACGAGCAGTACTTC.

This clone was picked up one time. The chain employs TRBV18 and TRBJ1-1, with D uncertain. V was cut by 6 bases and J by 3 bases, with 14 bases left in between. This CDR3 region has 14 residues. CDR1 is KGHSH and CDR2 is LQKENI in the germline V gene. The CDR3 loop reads CASSGRPGDTEAFF. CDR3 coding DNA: TGTGCCAGCTCCGGACGGCCCGGGGACACTGAAGCTTTCTTT. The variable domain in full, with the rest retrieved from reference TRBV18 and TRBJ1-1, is NAGVMQNPRHLVRRRGQEARLRCSPMKGHSHVYWYRQLPEEGLKFMVYLQKENIIDESGMPKERFSAEFPKEGPSILRIQQVVRGDSAAYFCASSGRPGDTEAFFGQGTRLTVV.

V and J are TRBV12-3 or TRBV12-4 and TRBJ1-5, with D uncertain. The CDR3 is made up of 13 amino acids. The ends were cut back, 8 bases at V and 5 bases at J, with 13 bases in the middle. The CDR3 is CASSKTNDQPQHF. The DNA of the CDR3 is TGTGCCAGCTCGAAGACAAACGATCAGCCCCAGCATTTT.

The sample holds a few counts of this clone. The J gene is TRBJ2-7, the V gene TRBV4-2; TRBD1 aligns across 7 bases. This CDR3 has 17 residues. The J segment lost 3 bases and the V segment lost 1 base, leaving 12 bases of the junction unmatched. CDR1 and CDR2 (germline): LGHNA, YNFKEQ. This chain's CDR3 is CASSQAPIGQAYYEQYF. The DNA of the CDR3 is TGTGCCAGCAGCCAAGCTCCCATCGGACAGGCCTACTACGAGCAGTACTTC.

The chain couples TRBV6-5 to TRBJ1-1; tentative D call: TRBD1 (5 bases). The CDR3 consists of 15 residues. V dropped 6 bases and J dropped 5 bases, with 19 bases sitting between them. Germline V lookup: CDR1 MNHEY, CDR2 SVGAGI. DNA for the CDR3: TGTGCCAGCAGAGCCTCGACAGAGAGTCGGACTGAAGCTTTCTTT. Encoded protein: CASRASTESRTEAFF.

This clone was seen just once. The CDR3 bases are TGTGCCAGCAGCGGGGAAAGGGGTTCACCCCTCCACTTT. Amino acid sequence: CASSGERGSPLHF. This chain connects TRBV7-3 to TRBJ1-6; TRBD1 might be the D (5 bases). V lost 5 bases, J lost 9 bases, and 11 bases lay in between. The CDR3 has 13 residues. Germline values: CDR1 SGHTA, CDR2 FQGTGA.

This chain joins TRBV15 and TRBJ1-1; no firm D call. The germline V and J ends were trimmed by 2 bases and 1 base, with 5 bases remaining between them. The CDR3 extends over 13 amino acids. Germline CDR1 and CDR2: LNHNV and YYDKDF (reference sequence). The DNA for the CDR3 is TGTGCCACCAGCAGACTGCGGAACACTGAAGCTTTCTTT. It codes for CATSRLRNTEAFF.

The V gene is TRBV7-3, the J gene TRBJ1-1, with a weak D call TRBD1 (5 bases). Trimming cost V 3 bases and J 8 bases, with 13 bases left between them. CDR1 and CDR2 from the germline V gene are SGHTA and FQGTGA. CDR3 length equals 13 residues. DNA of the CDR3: TGTGCCAGCAGCTTGGGGCAGGCATACGAAGCTTTCTTT. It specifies CASSLGQAYEAFF. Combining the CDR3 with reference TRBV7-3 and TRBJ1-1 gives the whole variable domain GAGVSQTPSNKVTEKGKYVELRCDPISGHTALYWYRQSLGQGPEFLIYFQGTGAADDSGLPNDRFFAVRPEGSVSTLKIQRTERGDSAVYLCASSLGQAYEAFFGQGTRLTVV.

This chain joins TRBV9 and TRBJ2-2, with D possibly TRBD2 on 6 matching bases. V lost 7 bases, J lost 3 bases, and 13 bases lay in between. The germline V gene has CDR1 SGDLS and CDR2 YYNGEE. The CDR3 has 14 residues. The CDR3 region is CASGPRLDTGELFF. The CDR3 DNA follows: TGTGCCAGCGGCCCCAGACTAGACACCGGGGAGCTGTTTTTT.

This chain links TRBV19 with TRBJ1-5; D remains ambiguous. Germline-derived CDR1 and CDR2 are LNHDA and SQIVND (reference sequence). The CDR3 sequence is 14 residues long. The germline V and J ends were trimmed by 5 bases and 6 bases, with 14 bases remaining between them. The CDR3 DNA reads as TGTGCCAGTAGTTCCCCCACTAGCGGTCAGCCCCAGCATTTT. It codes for CASSSPTSGQPQHF.

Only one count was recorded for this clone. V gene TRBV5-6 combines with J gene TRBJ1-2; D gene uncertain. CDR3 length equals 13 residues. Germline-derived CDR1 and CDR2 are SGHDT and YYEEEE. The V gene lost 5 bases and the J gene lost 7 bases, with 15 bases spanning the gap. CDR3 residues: CASSAGGVFGYTF. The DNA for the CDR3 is TGTGCCAGCAGTGCTGGCGGCGTGTTTGGCTACACCTTC.

The CDR3 is CASSTDRGRNEKLFF. The CDR3 coding sequence is TGTGCCAGTAGTACCGACAGGGGACGGAATGAAAAACTGTTTTTT. The chain couples TRBV19 to TRBJ1-4; 8 nucleotides line up with TRBD1. V lost 4 bases to trimming and J lost 5 bases; unmatched junction nucleotides: 6. The CDR3 extends over 15 amino acids. Germline V gene lookup returns CDR1 LNHDA and CDR2 SQIVND (reference sequence). Using reference TRBV19 and TRBJ1-4 for the parts outside the CDR3, the full variable domain is DGGITQSPKYLFRKEGQNVTLSCEQNLNHDAMYWYRQDPGQGLRLIYYSQIVNDFQKGDIAEGYSVSREKKESFPLTVTSAQKNPTAFYLCASSTDRGRNEKLFFGSGTQLSVL.

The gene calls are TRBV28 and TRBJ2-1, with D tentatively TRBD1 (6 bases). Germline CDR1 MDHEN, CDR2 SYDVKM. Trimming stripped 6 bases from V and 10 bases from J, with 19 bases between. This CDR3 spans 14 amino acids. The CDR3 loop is CASRNGVGGREQFF. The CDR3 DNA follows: TGTGCCAGCAGAAACGGCGTAGGGGGTCGGGAGCAGTTCTTC.

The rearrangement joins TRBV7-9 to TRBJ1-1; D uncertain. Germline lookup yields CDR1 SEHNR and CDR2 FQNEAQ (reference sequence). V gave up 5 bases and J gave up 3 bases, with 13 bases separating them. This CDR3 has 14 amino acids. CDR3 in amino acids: CASSPPLRDTEAFF. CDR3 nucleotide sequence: TGTGCCAGCAGCCCCCCCCTGCGGGACACTGAAGCTTTCTTT.